These T cell receptor beta chains were read from a single sample in a study of blood T cell repertoires in COVID-19. The table came from immunoSEQ multiplex PCR; TCRdb's copy has only in-frame clones and leaves some out. Counted here are some 97,000 clones, 85% occurring once; the ten biggest clones make up 13%. Sequenced input: peripheral blood. The source of these receptors is a human donor in a cohort sampled during active COVID-19. Both conserved end residues are part of each CDR3. D genes are given only for firm matches. Size tells how often a clone was seen (once, few, many) or the class of an expanded clone, and some rows leave it out.

>.|.|TRBV6-6|TRBJ1-3
CASSYSEGRSGNTIYF
TGTGCCAGCAGTTACTCGGAGGGACGTTCTGGAAACACCATATATTTT
>.|.|TRBV19|TRBJ1-1
CASSMVSEGNTEAFF
TGTGCCAGTAGTATGGTTAGTGAGGGGAACACTGAAGCTTTCTTT
>few|.|TRBV5-4|TRBJ2-6
CASSLERAGANVLTF
TGTGCCAGCAGCTTGGAGAGGGCTGGGGCCAACGTCCTGACTTTC
>.|.|TRBV2|TRBJ1-4
CASSEGAVISFPRSTNEKLFF
TGTGCCAGCAGTGAAGGGGCTGTGATAAGTTTCCCCCGCTCAACTAATGAAAAACTGTTTTTT
>.|TRBD1|TRBV5-1|TRBJ2-7
CASSLRTGYEQYF
TGCGCCAGCAGCCTCCGGACAGGGTATGAGCAGTACTTC
>.|TRBD2|TRBV12-3/TRBV12-4|TRBJ2-7
CASSPLSGYEQYF
TGTGCCAGCAGTCCGCTTAGCGGGTACGAGCAGTACTTC
>.|TRBD1|TRBV2|TRBJ1-6
CASSERQGNSSPLHF
TGTGCCAGCAGTGAGAGACAGGGGAATAGTTCACCCCTCCACTTT
>.|.|TRBV9|TRBJ2-1
CASSVEVNWSNEQFF
TGTGCCAGCAGCGTAGAGGTCAACTGGAGCAATGAGCAGTTCTTC
>.|.|TRBV7-6|TRBJ1-5
CASSLGMGRPQHF
TGTGCCAGCAGCTTAGGGATGGGGAGGCCCCAGCATTTT
>few|TRBD1|TRBV6-5|TRBJ1-6
CASRPPTGYNSPLHF
TGTGCCAGCAGGCCCCCGACAGGGTATAATTCACCCCTCCACTTT
>.|TRBD2|TRBV4-1|TRBJ2-7
CASSQTTGTSDQYF
TGCGCCAGCAGCCAAACCACCGGGACTAGCGACCAGTACTTC
>.|.|TRBV7-2|TRBJ2-3
CASSRGSLGTQYF
TGTGCCAGCAGCCGCGGGTCCCTAGGCACGCAGTATTTT
>.|.|TRBV5-8|TRBJ2-3
CASSFIRPTWSDTQYF
TGTGCCAGCAGCTTCATTAGACCGACGTGGAGCGATACGCAGTATTTT
>few|.|TRBV7-7|TRBJ2-2
CASSPSGGLTGELFF
TGTGCCAGCAGCCCCTCTGGCGGCCTCACCGGGGAGCTGTTTTTT
>.|.|TRBV29-1|TRBJ2-1
CSVDPSRGYNEQFF
TGCAGCGTCGACCCTAGCCGGGGTTACAATGAGCAGTTCTTC
>.|.|TRBV5-1|TRBJ2-1
CASSFEVRSYNEQFF
TGCGCCAGCAGCTTCGAGGTGAGGTCCTACAATGAGCAGTTCTTC
>.|TRBD1|TRBV19|TRBJ1-2
CASRGQGDYGYTF
TGTGCCAGTAGGGGACAGGGCGACTATGGCTACACCTTC
>many|TRBD1|TRBV10-1|TRBJ1-3
CASSEKQGFSGNTIYF
TGCGCCAGCAGTGAGAAACAGGGGTTCTCTGGAAACACCATATATTTT
>.|TRBD2|TRBV6-5|TRBJ2-7
CASSYRTSAFSYEQYF
TGTGCCAGCAGTTACCGGACTAGCGCCTTCTCCTACGAGCAGTACTTC
>.|TRBD1|TRBV13|TRBJ2-7
CASSAGQGNEQYF
TGTGCCAGCAGCGCGGGACAGGGTAACGAGCAGTACTTC
>.|.|TRBV7-9|TRBJ1-5
CASSRGGEQPQHF
TGTGCCAGCAGCCGGGGGGGGGAGCAGCCCCAGCATTTT
>.|.|TRBV9|TRBJ1-2
CASSEGGRPDYGYTF
TGTGCCAGCAGCGAAGGGGGACGCCCCGACTATGGCTACACCTTC
>once|.|TRBV5-4|TRBJ2-2
CASSLNLEYTGELFF
TGTGCCAGCAGCTTGAACCTAGAGTACACCGGGGAGCTGTTTTTT
>few|TRBD2|TRBV10-3|TRBJ2-7
CAISESPFSSGRNYEQYF
TGTGCCATCAGTGAGTCCCCGTTTTCGAGCGGGAGGAATTACGAGCAGTACTTC
>.|.|TRBV6-5|TRBJ2-2
CASKGVGFSAGELFF
TGTGCCAGCAAGGGGGTGGGGTTTTCCGCCGGGGAGCTGTTTTTT
>.|TRBD1|TRBV7-2|TRBJ1-1
CASSLDQGALTEAFF
TGTGCCAGCAGCTTAGATCAGGGGGCGCTTACTGAAGCTTTCTTT
>.|.|TRBV4-3|TRBJ2-7
CASSPNSPPYEQYF
TGCGCCAGCAGCCCGAACAGCCCGCCCTACGAGCAGTACTTC
>.|.|TRBV6-6|TRBJ2-4
CASSYSREANIQYF
TGTGCCAGCAGTTACTCCAGGGAGGCCAACATTCAGTACTTC
>.|TRBD2|TRBV5-6|TRBJ2-1
CASSVAGGPHNEQFF
TGTGCCAGCAGCGTAGCGGGAGGGCCCCACAATGAGCAGTTCTTC
>.|.|TRBV7-8|TRBJ2-5
CASSPSGLPGHF
TGTGCCAGCAGCCCGTCCGGACTCCCCGGGCACTTC
>.|TRBD2|TRBV10-2|TRBJ2-3
CASRSSGYTDTQYF
TGCGCCAGCAGATCTAGCGGCTACACAGATACGCAGTATTTT
>few|.|TRBV10-1|TRBJ1-1
CASSEKGTGISFF
TGCGCCAGCAGTGAAAAGGGGACTGGGATATCTTTCTTT
>once|TRBD2|TRBV4-3|TRBJ2-3
CASSQQINGPGGSDTQYF
TGCGCCAGCAGCCAACAAATCAATGGACCCGGGGGGTCAGATACGCAGTATTTT
>.|TRBD2|TRBV5-1|TRBJ2-5
CASSLGGGRETQYF
TGCGCCAGCAGCTTGGGCGGGGGTAGAGAGACCCAGTACTTC
>.|TRBD2|TRBV19|TRBJ2-2
CASSTSVGTGELFF
TGTGCCAGTTCGACTAGCGTGGGAACCGGGGAGCTGTTTTTT
>.|.|TRBV6-5|TRBJ1-6
CASSTTGTLLHF
TGTGCCAGCAGTACGACCGGGACTCTCCTCCACTTT
>few|.|TRBV6-2/TRBV6-3|TRBJ1-1
CASSYSRALSEAFF
TGTGCCAGCAGTTACTCGAGAGCTCTGTCTGAAGCTTTCTTT
>once|TRBD2|TRBV6-2/TRBV6-3|TRBJ2-7
CASSRLAGAYEQYF
TGTGCCAGCAGTAGACTAGCGGGCGCCTACGAGCAGTACTTC
>.|TRBD1|TRBV18|TRBJ1-2
CASSTGDVYGYTF
TGTGCCAGCTCTACAGGGGATGTCTATGGCTACACCTTC
>.|TRBD2|TRBV5-4|TRBJ2-5
CASSREAGEPNSYF
TGTGCCAGCTCACGAGAAGCGGGAGAGCCAAACTCGTACTTC
>.|TRBD1|TRBV6-2/TRBV6-3|TRBJ1-1
CASSSGQGIRYPEAFF
TGTGCCAGCAGTTCCGGACAGGGTATCCGTTACCCTGAAGCTTTCTTT
>once|.|TRBV21-1|TRBJ2-2
CASSKGQGNTGELFF
TGTGCCAGCAGCAAAGGACAGGGAAACACCGGGGAGCTGTTTTTT
>.|TRBD2|TRBV4-1|TRBJ2-1
CASSQEITSGGAQFF
TGCGCCAGCAGCCAAGAAATAACTAGCGGGGGGGCGCAGTTCTTC